A single sample is the source of the 27 T cell receptor beta chains below, sequenced in a study of CD8 T cells in ankylosing spondylitis. TCRdb ran MiXCR on the 5' RACE reads and lists one entry per CDR3 protein. Of around 150,000 distinct CDR3 sequences detected, about 7% appear once; the ten largest clones hold 9.5% to 15%. Sequencing was done on a sample of blood, either unsorted or a sorted T cell fraction (not recorded which). These TCRs come from a female donor with ankylosing spondylitis or in good health (not recorded which).

This clonotype was recorded many times. The genes are TRBV7-2 and TRBJ2-3; 8 bases map to TRBD2. Germline V CDR1 and CDR2: SGHTA, FQGNSA. The CDR3 is made up of 17 amino acids. V lost 7 bases to trimming and J lost 2 bases; unmatched junction nucleotides: 14. CDR3 sequence: CASNTGGGLGITDTQYF. CDR3 coding DNA: TGTGCCAGCAACACCGGCGGGGGACTAGGCATCACAGATACGCAGTATTTT. The variable domain in full, with the rest retrieved from reference TRBV7-2 and TRBJ2-3, is GAGVSQSPSNKVTEKGKDVELRCDPISGHTALYWYRQSLGQGLEFLIYFQGNSAPDKSGLPSDRFSAERTGGSVSTLTIQRTQQEDSAVYLCASNTGGGLGITDTQYFGPGTRLTVL.

In the case of this clonotype: A clone one base away is much larger, so this may be a read error. J is TRBJ2-7 and V is TRBV5-6; D gene unclear. Germline values: CDR1 SGHDT, CDR2 YYEEEE. The CDR3 is 12 residues long. The CDR3 spells CASGLASYEQYF. The DNA of the CDR3 is TGTGCCAGCGGCTTGGCCTCCTACGAGCAGTACTTC.

This clonotype was seen repeatedly, ten times or more. The V and J genes are TRBV5-1 and TRBJ2-1; TRBD1 matches at 7 bases. V lost 6 bases, J lost 3 bases, and 12 bases stayed unmatched. Germline CDR1 reads SGHRS; CDR2 reads YFSETQ. The CDR3 length is 16 residues. CDR3 loop: CASKGARQVLYNEQFF. Here the CDR3 DNA reads TGCGCCAGCAAGGGGGCTCGACAGGTTCTCTACAATGAGCAGTTCTTC.

This clonotype has at least ten counts. The genes are TRBV5-1 and TRBJ1-2; the D is unclear. V was clipped by 0 bases and J by 0 bases, with 9 bases between them. CDR3 length: 15 residues. Germline V gene lookup returns CDR1 SGHRS and CDR2 YFSETQ. The CDR3 loop reads CASSLEAAANYGYTF. Written as DNA, the CDR3 is TGCGCCAGCAGCTTGGAGGCCGCCGCTAACTATGGCTACACCTTC. The whole variable domain, filled in from reference TRBV5-1 and TRBJ1-2, reads KAGVTQTPRYLIKTRGQQVTLSCSPISGHRSVSWYQQTPGQGLQFLFEYFSETQRNKGNFPGRFSGRQFSNSRSEMNVSTLELGDSALYLCASSLEAAANYGYTFGSGTRLTVV.

This clonotype appeared many times. This chain links TRBV29-1 with TRBJ2-7; D might be TRBD1 or TRBD2, each matching 5 bases. The CDR3 runs to 13 residues. Per germline, CDR1 SQVTM and CDR2 ANQGSEA. V shed 4 bases and J shed 3 bases, with 13 bases lying between them. The CDR3 DNA follows: TGCAGCGTTGGGTTACGAGGGGACTACGAGCAGTACTTC. Its translation: CSVGLRGDYEQYF.

This clonotype was found a few times. V is TRBV5-1 and J is TRBJ1-1; D uncertain. Per the germline V gene, CDR1 is SGHRS and CDR2 is YFSETQ. Trimming stripped 1 base from V and 2 bases from J, with 12 bases between. The CDR3 is 15 residues long. CDR3 residues: CASSLYSAFNTEAFF. CDR3 coding DNA: TGCGCCAGCAGCTTGTACTCAGCCTTTAACACTGAAGCTTTCTTT.

This clonotype appeared many times. The V gene is TRBV7-2, the J gene TRBJ1-1; the D gene is possibly TRBD1 (6 bases). Germline V gene sequence: CDR1 SGHTA, CDR2 FQGNSA. The V end lost 2 bases, the J end lost 4 bases, and 11 bases lay between the germline ends. The CDR3 runs to 14 residues. The CDR3 here is CASSLFQGITEAFF. The CDR3 DNA reads TGTGCCAGCAGCTTATTCCAGGGGATCACTGAAGCTTTCTTT.

J is TRBJ1-2 and V is TRBV29-1; maybe TRBD1 (5 bases). CDR3 length equals 13 residues. The germline V gene has CDR1 SQVTM and CDR2 ANQGSEA. Trimming shortened V by 5 bases and J by 4 bases, and 14 bases separated the two germline ends. The CDR3 is CSVPTAHTYGYTF. CDR3 DNA sequence: TGCAGCGTTCCGACAGCGCATACCTATGGCTACACCTTC.

This clonotype was counted at least ten times. The chain uses TRBV20-1 and TRBJ2-3; 14 bases align to TRBD2. The V segment lost 2 bases and the J segment 2 bases; nucleotides outside the gene matches: 3. Germline V gene data show CDR1 as DFQATT and CDR2 as SNEGSKA (reference sequence). The CDR3 covers 16 residues. CDR3 DNA: TGCAGTGCTAGACGGACTAGCGGGGGGCCCACAGATACGCAGTATTTT. Translated: CSARRTSGGPTDTQYF.

About this clonotype itself: A much larger clone is a single base away; this may be a read error. The rearrangement links TRBV7-6 to TRBJ2-1; D is undetermined. Germline assignment: CDR1 SGHVS and CDR2 FNYEAQ. This CDR3 has 15 amino acids. V lost 3 bases and J 5 bases, leaving 14 bases between the germline ends. CDR3 DNA sequence: TGTGCCAGCAGCTTGTCAGTGGCGTGGGACAATGAGCAGTTCTTC. Translated, it gives CASSLSVAWDNEQFF. The complete variable domain, with remaining parts taken from reference TRBV7-6 and TRBJ2-1, reads GAGVSQSPRYKVTKRGQDVALRCDPISGHVSLYWYRQALGQGPEFLTYFNYEAQQDKSGLPNDRFSAERPEGSISTLTIQRTEQRDSAMYRCASSLSVAWDNEQFFGPGTRLTVL.

This clonotype came up many times. This chain uses TRBV5-1 with TRBJ2-3, with D unclear. The CDR3 runs 15 residues. Germline V lookup: CDR1 SGHRS, CDR2 YFSETQ. Trimming pared 0 bases from V and 7 bases from J, leaving 15 bases between. CDR3 residues: CASSLARTKAYTQYF. CDR3 nucleotide sequence: TGCGCCAGCAGCTTGGCCCGGACCAAAGCCTATACGCAGTATTTT.

In its sample, this clonotype was seen many times. V is TRBV6-1 and J is TRBJ1-5; D remains unclear. The CDR3 covers 15 residues. CDR1 is MNHNS and CDR2 is SASEGT in the germline V gene. The ends were cut back, 4 bases at V and 1 base at J, with 11 bases in the middle. DNA of the CDR3: TGTGCCAGCAGTGCCGCCAGTAGGAGCAATCAGCCCCAGCATTTT. Its translation is CASSAASRSNQPQHF.

This clonotype was counted at least ten times. The chain combines TRBV2 with TRBJ1-1; D not resolved. Germline V lookup: CDR1 SNHLY, CDR2 FYNNEI. CDR3 length: 10 residues. The V end was cut by 3 bases, the J end by 11 bases, with 7 bases between. DNA for the CDR3: TGTGCCAGCAGTGAGATAAGGGCTTTCTTT. Amino acids: CASSEIRAFF. Full variable domain (remainder filled in from reference TRBV2 and TRBJ1-1): EPEVTQTPSHQVTQMGQEVILRCVPISNHLYFYWYRQILGQKVEFLVSFYNNEISEKSEIFDDQFSVERPDGSNFTLKIRSTKLEDSAMYFCASSEIRAFFGQGTRLTVV.

This clonotype was seen at least ten times. J is TRBJ1-2 and V is TRBV3-1; 10 bases are a match to TRBD1. This CDR3 is built from 15 residues. In germline, CDR1 is LGHDT, CDR2 YNNKEL (reference sequence). The junction had 3 bases not matched to a gene; V was cut back by 4 bases and J by 1 base. CDR3 in amino acids: CASSPRTGGNYGYTF. CDR3 bases: TGTGCCAGCAGCCCCCGGACAGGGGGTAACTATGGCTACACCTTC.

This clonotype was found a few times. The chain is built from TRBV7-2 and TRBJ2-3, with 12 bases lining up with TRBD2. The germline V gene encodes CDR1 SGHTA and CDR2 FQGNSA. This CDR3 comprises 16 residues. Trimming cost V 5 bases and J 2 bases; bases outside gene matches: 5. This CDR3 reads CASSPTSGGTTDTQYF. The CDR3 bases are TGTGCCAGCAGCCCTACTAGCGGGGGGACCACAGATACGCAGTATTTT. The full variable domain, in which reference TRBV7-2 and TRBJ2-3 provide the parts outside the CDR3, is GAGVSQSPSNKVTEKGKDVELRCDPISGHTALYWYRQSLGQGLEFLIYFQGNSAPDKSGLPSDRFSAERTGGSVSTLTIQRTQQEDSAVYLCASSPTSGGTTDTQYFGPGTRLTVL.

V is TRBV11-2 and J is TRBJ2-4; D not certain. Deletions cut 4 bases from V and 6 bases from J, with 13 bases between. The CDR3 covers 14 residues. CDR1 and CDR2 from the germline V gene are SGHAT and FQNNGV. CDR3 nucleotides: TGTGCCAGCAGCTCAGTATCTGACGGAAACATTCAGTACTTC. Translation: CASSSVSDGNIQYF. Full variable domain (outside the CDR3, taken from reference TRBV11-2 and TRBJ2-4): EAGVAQSPRYKIIEKRQSVAFWCNPISGHATLYWYQQILGQGPKLLIQFQNNGVVDDSQLPKDRFSAERLKGVDSTLKIQPAKLEDSAVYLCASSSVSDGNIQYFGAGTRLSVL.

This clonotype occurred many times. This chain's CDR3 is CASSQRQGKYFYGYTF. The CDR3 nucleotides read TGTGCCAGCAGCCAGCGCCAGGGTAAATATTTCTATGGCTACACCTTC. The chain combines TRBV21-1 with TRBJ1-2; the table's D call TRBD1 went unverified against the DNA. TRBV21-1 is described as a pseudogene. The CDR3 sequence is 16 residues long.

This clonotype was detected ten times or more. In nucleotides, the CDR3 is TGTGCCAGCAGTGTGACAGGGGGCGCATTTGGCTACACCTTC. Translation: CASSVTGGAFGYTF. The chain combines TRBV25-1 with TRBJ1-2; 10 bases are a match to TRBD1. The CDR3 consists of 14 residues. Germline CDR1 MGHDK, CDR2 SYGVNS. V lost 4 bases, J lost 7 bases, and 6 bases stayed unmatched.

DNA of the CDR3: TGTGCCAGCAGCCTTTACCGGGAGCTCCAAGAGACCCAGTACTTC. Protein sequence: CASSLYRELQETQYF. The chain couples TRBV3-1 to TRBJ2-5; possibly TRBD2 for D (6 bases). V was shortened by 4 bases and J by 1 base, with 13 bases between the two germline ends. The CDR3 totals 15 residues. The V gene's germline CDR1 is LGHDT and CDR2 YNNKEL (reference sequence).

This clonotype was detected ten times or more. CDR3 sequence (DNA): TGTGCCAGCAGCCAAGTCCGGGGGTCCTACGAGCAGTACTTC. Amino acid sequence: CASSQVRGSYEQYF. The chain has TRBV3-1 and TRBJ2-7, with D tentatively TRBD2 (6 bases). V shed 1 base and J shed 1 base, with 8 bases lying between them. Germline V gives CDR1 LGHDT, CDR2 YNNKEL (reference sequence). The CDR3 has 14 amino acids.

This clonotype was recorded many times. V is TRBV5-1 and J is TRBJ1-1, with TRBD1 identical over 7 bases. The CDR3 consists of 13 residues. After removal of 4 bases from V and 11 bases from J, the junction contained 11 bases not matched to a gene. The germline V gene encodes CDR1 SGHRS and CDR2 YFSETQ. This CDR3 reads CASSPGGQTRAFF. The CDR3, as DNA: TGCGCCAGCAGCCCCGGGGGACAGACAAGGGCTTTCTTT. The full variable domain, its missing parts supplied by reference TRBV5-1 and TRBJ1-1, is KAGVTQTPRYLIKTRGQQVTLSCSPISGHRSVSWYQQTPGQGLQFLFEYFSETQRNKGNFPGRFSGRQFSNSRSEMNVSTLELGDSALYLCASSPGGQTRAFFGQGTRLTVV.

There are many counts of this clonotype. The CDR3 coding sequence is TGTGCCACCAGTGATTCAAGACTAGCGGGGGACAATGAGCAGTTCTTC. Its translation: CATSDSRLAGDNEQFF. The chain has TRBV24-1 and TRBJ2-1; 12 bases map to TRBD2. J was trimmed by 5 bases and V by 2 bases; bases with no gene match: 3. CDR1 is KGHDR, CDR2 SFDVKD, per germline. The CDR3 runs 16 residues.

This clonotype occurred many times. The chain recombines TRBV20-1 with TRBJ1-4; 9 nucleotides match TRBD1. The V segment lost 6 bases and the J segment 3 bases; nucleotides outside the gene matches: 11. In germline, CDR1 is DFQATT, CDR2 SNEGSKA (reference sequence). The CDR3 totals 16 residues. The CDR3 DNA sequence: TGCAGTGCACTCCGACAGGACAGGGGACCTAATGAAAAACTGTTTTTT. This gives the protein CSALRQDRGPNEKLFF.

This clonotype came up a few times. The J gene is TRBJ2-1, the V gene TRBV5-1, with 9 bases matching TRBD2. The V gene end was trimmed by 0 bases and the J gene end by 9 bases; junction bases not matched to a gene: 7. The germline V gene has CDR1 SGHRS and CDR2 YFSETQ. The CDR3 loop spans 15 amino acids. CDR3 sequence: CASSLGGSGGSEQFF. The DNA for the CDR3 is TGCGCCAGCAGCTTGGGTGGTAGCGGGGGAAGTGAGCAGTTCTTC.

There are many counts of this clonotype. The rearrangement links TRBV19 to TRBJ2-7; D perhaps matches TRBD1 (6 bases). CDR3 length: 15 residues. Germline CDR1 is LNHDA and CDR2 is SQIVND (reference sequence). The V gene lost 1 base and the J gene lost 3 bases, with 13 bases spanning the gap. CDR3 residues: CASSIGRGRLYEQYF. The CDR3 DNA sequence: TGTGCCAGTAGTATAGGCAGGGGAAGGCTCTACGAGCAGTACTTC. The full variable domain, rest sourced from reference TRBV19 and TRBJ2-7, is DGGITQSPKYLFRKEGQNVTLSCEQNLNHDAMYWYRQDPGQGLRLIYYSQIVNDFQKGDIAEGYSVSREKKESFPLTVTSAQKNPTAFYLCASSIGRGRLYEQYFGPGTRLTVT.

This clonotype was detected ten times or more. The chain uses TRBV20-1 and TRBJ1-1; perhaps TRBD1 as D (5 bases). Trimming removed 1 base at V and 2 bases at J, with 11 bases between. The length of the CDR3 is 14 residues. Germline CDR1 is DFQATT and CDR2 is SNEGSKA (reference sequence). The CDR3 DNA is TGCAGTGCTAGAGCGCAGGGTTTCAACACTGAAGCTTTCTTT. This codes for CSARAQGFNTEAFF.

This clonotype was observed at least ten times. J is TRBJ1-1 and V is TRBV5-1; tentatively, D is TRBD1 (5 bases). The CDR3 sequence is 15 residues long. Per germline, CDR1 SGHRS and CDR2 YFSETQ. V was clipped by 4 bases and J by 1 base, with 14 bases between them. The CDR3 DNA reads TGCGCCAGCAGCGCGAGGGCGGGGACGAACACTGAAGCTTTCTTT. It codes for CASSARAGTNTEAFF. Using reference TRBV5-1 and TRBJ1-1 for the parts outside the CDR3, the full variable domain is KAGVTQTPRYLIKTRGQQVTLSCSPISGHRSVSWYQQTPGQGLQFLFEYFSETQRNKGNFPGRFSGRQFSNSRSEMNVSTLELGDSALYLCASSARAGTNTEAFFGQGTRLTVV.